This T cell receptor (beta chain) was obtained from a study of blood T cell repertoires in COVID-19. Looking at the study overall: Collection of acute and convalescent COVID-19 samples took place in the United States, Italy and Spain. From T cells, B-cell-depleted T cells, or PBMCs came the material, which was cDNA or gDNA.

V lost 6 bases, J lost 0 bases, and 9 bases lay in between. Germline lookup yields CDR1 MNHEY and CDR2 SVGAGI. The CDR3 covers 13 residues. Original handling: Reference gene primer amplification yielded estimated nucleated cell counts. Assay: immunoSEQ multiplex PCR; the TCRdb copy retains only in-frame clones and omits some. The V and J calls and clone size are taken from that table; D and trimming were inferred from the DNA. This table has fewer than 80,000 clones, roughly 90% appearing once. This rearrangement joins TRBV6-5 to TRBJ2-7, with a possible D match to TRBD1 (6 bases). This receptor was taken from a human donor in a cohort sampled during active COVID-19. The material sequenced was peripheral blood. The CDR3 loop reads CASRGGSSYEQYF. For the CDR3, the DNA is TGTGCCAGCAGAGGGGGTAGCTCCTACGAGCAGTACTTC.